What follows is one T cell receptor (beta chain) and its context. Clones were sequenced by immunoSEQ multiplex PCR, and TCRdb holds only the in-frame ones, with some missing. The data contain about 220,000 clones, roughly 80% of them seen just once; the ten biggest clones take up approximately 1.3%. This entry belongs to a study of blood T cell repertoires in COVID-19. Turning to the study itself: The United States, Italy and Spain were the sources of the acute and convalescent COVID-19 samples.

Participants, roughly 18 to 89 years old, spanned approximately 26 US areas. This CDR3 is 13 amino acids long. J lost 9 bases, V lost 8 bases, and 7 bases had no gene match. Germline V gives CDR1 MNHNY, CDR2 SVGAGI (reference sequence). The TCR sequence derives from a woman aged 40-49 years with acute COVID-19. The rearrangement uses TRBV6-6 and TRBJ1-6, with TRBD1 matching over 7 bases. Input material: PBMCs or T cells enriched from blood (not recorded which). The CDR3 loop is CASGWDSPSPLHF. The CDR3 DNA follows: TGTGCCAGCGGCTGGGACAGCCCTTCACCCCTCCACTTT.